The source of this T cell receptor (beta chain) is a study of cytomegalovirus exposure and HLA in healthy donors. Across the whole study: There were a few hundred genotyped donors. Of these, about 80% fell in the genetic ancestry cluster associated with self-reported Caucasian donors. Broader study findings: A few CMV-associated chains were confirmed in vitro to be specific for CMV antigens.

Germline V gene lookup returns CDR1 LNHDA and CDR2 SQIVND (reference sequence). V lost 3 bases, J lost 2 bases, and 7 bases lay in between. The CDR3 covers 13 residues. The sample holds a few counts of this clone. Its antigen is unknown. The PCR had 60 Vbeta and 13 Jbeta primers. Method: immunoSEQ multiplex PCR; TCRdb's copy keeps in-frame clones and lacks some. The sample holds over 100,000 clones; approximately 76% are singletons and the top ten take approximately 8.4%. This TCR came from a man aged 40-55 years in good health and CMV-seronegative. This sequence joins TRBV19 and TRBJ1-1; D not resolved. Sequencing was done on a sample of PBMCs. The CDR3 reads CASSISVNTEAFF. Here the CDR3 DNA reads TGTGCCAGTAGTATTAGTGTAAACACTGAAGCTTTCTTT. Drawing the rest from reference TRBV19 and TRBJ1-1, the complete variable domain is DGGITQSPKYLFRKEGQNVTLSCEQNLNHDAMYWYRQDPGQGLRLIYYSQIVNDFQKGDIAEGYSVSREKKESFPLTVTSAQKNPTAFYLCASSISVNTEAFFGQGTRLTVV.